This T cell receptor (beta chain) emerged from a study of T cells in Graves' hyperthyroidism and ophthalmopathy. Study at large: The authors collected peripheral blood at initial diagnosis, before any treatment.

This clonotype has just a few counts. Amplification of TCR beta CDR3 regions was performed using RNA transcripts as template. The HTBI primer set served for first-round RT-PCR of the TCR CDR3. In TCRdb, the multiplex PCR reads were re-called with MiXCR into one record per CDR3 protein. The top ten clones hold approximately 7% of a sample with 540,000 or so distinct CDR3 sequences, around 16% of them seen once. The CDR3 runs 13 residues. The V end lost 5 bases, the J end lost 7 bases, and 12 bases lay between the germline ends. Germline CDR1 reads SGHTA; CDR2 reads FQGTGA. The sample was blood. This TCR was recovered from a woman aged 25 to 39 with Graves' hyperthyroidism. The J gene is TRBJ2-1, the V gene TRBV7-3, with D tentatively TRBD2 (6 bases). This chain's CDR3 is CASSLHGGNEQFF. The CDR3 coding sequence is TGTGCCAGCAGCCTCCACGGAGGGAATGAGCAGTTCTTC.